These 20 T cell receptor beta chains came from one sample sequenced in a study of cytomegalovirus exposure and HLA in healthy donors. Primers: 60 Vbeta forward and 13 Jbeta reverse. The method was immunoSEQ multiplex PCR; TCRdb's version includes in-frame clones alone and lacks a portion of them. The table lists approximately 140,000 clones, about three quarters of them singletons. The sequencing sample was made of PBMCs. These receptors were taken from a human donor in good health.

This clone has a single count. The V and J genes are TRBV4-1 and TRBJ2-7; a possible D gene is TRBD2 (5 bases). The CDR3 loop spans 15 amino acids. Germline CDR1 is MGHRA and CDR2 is YSYEKL. Trimming shortened V by 2 bases and J by 1 base, and 12 bases separated the two germline ends. CDR3 bases: TGCGCCAGCAGCCAAATGGCGGGCTCATCCTACGAGCAGTACTTC. This translates into CASSQMAGSSYEQYF.

This sequence joins TRBV4-1 and TRBJ2-7, with 9 bases aligning to TRBD1. This CDR3 region has 13 residues. Trimming removed 5 bases from V and 7 bases from J; junction bases left unmatched: 6. CDR1 and CDR2 (germline): MGHRA, YSYEKL. Written as DNA, the CDR3 is TGCGCCAGCAGCAAGGGACAGGGAGGGGAGCAGTACTTC. This codes for CASSKGQGGEQYF.

The chain uses TRBV7-9 and TRBJ2-5; TRBD1 might be the D (5 bases). This CDR3 is built from 15 residues. The germline gives CDR1 SEHNR, CDR2 FQNEAQ (reference sequence). The V end was cut by 0 bases, the J end by 1 base, with 9 bases between. CDR3 DNA sequence: TGTGCCAGCAGCTTAGCGGGGCTCCTCCAAGAGACCCAGTACTTC. The encoded protein is CASSLAGLLQETQYF.

J is TRBJ2-5 and V is TRBV19; TRBD1 matches at 7 bases. The CDR3 covers 14 residues. Trimming at V came to 3 bases and at J to 5 bases, leaving 6 bases not matched to a gene. Per the germline V gene, CDR1 is LNHDA and CDR2 is SQIVND (reference sequence). Here the CDR3 DNA reads TGTGCCAGTAGTATCTGGGACAGACGGGAGACCCAGTACTTC. It yields the protein CASSIWDRRETQYF.

The chain links TRBV9 to TRBJ2-7; 12 bases match TRBD1. CDR1 SGDLS and CDR2 YYNGEE come from the germline V gene. CDR3 length equals 15 residues. V was pared by 3 bases and J by 6 bases, with 7 bases of the junction left unmatched. This chain's CDR3 is CASSASGQGAAEQYF. The CDR3 DNA reads TGTGCCAGCAGCGCCTCGGGACAGGGGGCTGCCGAGCAGTACTTC.

The chain couples TRBV9 to TRBJ2-2; 7 nucleotides line up with TRBD2. The germline V gene encodes CDR1 SGDLS and CDR2 YYNGEE. V gave up 4 bases and J gave up 7 bases; unmatched junction bases: 7. The CDR3 consists of 14 residues. CDR3 nucleotide sequence: TGTGCCAGCAGCAGAGGACTAGATGGCGGGGAGCTGTTTTTT. Its protein is CASSRGLDGGELFF.

The chain links TRBV2 to TRBJ1-5, with 7 bases lining up with TRBD1. J was trimmed by 5 bases and V by 8 bases; bases with no gene match: 6. Germline V CDR1 and CDR2: SNHLY, FYNNEI. This CDR3 has 13 residues. Written as DNA, the CDR3 is TGTGCCAGCCGACGACAGGGAGATCAGCCCCAGCATTTT. Translating it yields CASRRQGDQPQHF.

V and J are TRBV28 and TRBJ2-7; no clear D. Trimming pared 6 bases from V and 5 bases from J, leaving 17 bases between. Germline-derived CDR1 and CDR2 are MDHEN and SYDVKM. This CDR3 is 14 amino acids long. CDR3 protein: CASSSRTRRNEQYF. CDR3 DNA sequence: TGTGCCAGCAGCAGCCGCACGAGGAGAAACGAGCAGTACTTC.

The CDR3 here is CASSGRRNEQFF. The CDR3 DNA sequence: TGTGCCAGTAGCGGGAGGCGGAATGAGCAGTTCTTC. The rearrangement uses TRBV6-1 and TRBJ2-1; 10 nucleotides align to TRBD2. Germline-derived CDR1 and CDR2 are MNHNS and SASEGT. V lost 9 bases to trimming and J lost 7 bases; unmatched junction nucleotides: 3. This CDR3 spans 12 amino acids.

A single count supports this clone. The CDR3 DNA reads TGTGCCAGCAGTTATGTTCCGTCCTATAATTCACCCCTCCACTTT. Translating gives CASSYVPSYNSPLHF. The V and J genes are TRBV6-6 and TRBJ1-6; D gene unclear. This CDR3 region has 15 residues. Trimming removed 3 bases from V and 1 base from J, with 7 bases in between. CDR1 and CDR2 (germline): MNHNY, SVGAGI (reference sequence).

This clone appeared a few times. The chain joins TRBV7-8 to TRBJ2-2, with a possible D match to TRBD1 (5 bases). V gave up 1 base and J gave up 5 bases, with 14 bases separating them. There are 16 residues in the CDR3. The germline CDR1 and CDR2 sequences are SGHVS and FQNEAQ. The CDR3 here is CASSLVGAAITGELFF. The DNA for the CDR3 is TGTGCCAGCAGCTTAGTTGGGGCTGCGATAACCGGGGAGCTGTTTTTT.

The chain uses TRBV19 and TRBJ1-2; 8 nucleotides match TRBD1. The CDR3 is 15 amino acids. In germline, CDR1 is LNHDA, CDR2 SQIVND (reference sequence). Trimming at V came to 6 bases and at J to 2 bases, leaving 8 bases not matched to a gene. As DNA, the CDR3 is TGTGCCAGTAGAGCACAGGGGGAAGGAAACTATGGCTACACCTTC. Residues: CASRAQGEGNYGYTF.

This clone was seen only a few times. The chain has TRBV2 and TRBJ2-7; the match to TRBD2 covers 9 bases. Germline V gene sequence: CDR1 SNHLY, CDR2 FYNNEI. Losses at the gene ends were 6 bases for V and 7 bases for J; bases not matched to a gene: 13. This CDR3 is built from 15 residues. The CDR3 region is CASRARSGGSKEQYF. The CDR3 DNA reads TGTGCCAGCAGGGCTCGAAGCGGGGGGTCGAAAGAGCAGTACTTC.

The chain uses TRBV18 and TRBJ1-5; the match to TRBD1 covers 11 bases. V trimming: 5 bases; J trimming: 6 bases; junction bases outside the gene matches: 6. The CDR3 consists of 15 residues. Germline V CDR1 and CDR2: KGHSH, LQKENI. The CDR3 bases are TGTGCCAGCTCAAACGCCGGGACAGGGGGTCAGCCCCAGCATTTT. Amino acids: CASSNAGTGGQPQHF.

The chain joins TRBV7-2 to TRBJ1-2; 7 nucleotides match TRBD1. The CDR3 length is 13 residues. V was pared by 10 bases and J by 1 base, with 6 bases of the junction left unmatched. The germline gives CDR1 SGHTA, CDR2 FQGNSA. The CDR3 DNA follows: TGTGCCAAAACAGGGGCCCTTAACTATGGCTACACCTTC. This encodes CAKTGALNYGYTF. The entire variable domain, with the rest obtained from reference TRBV7-2 and TRBJ1-2, is as follows: GAGVSQSPSNKVTEKGKDVELRCDPISGHTALYWYRQSLGQGLEFLIYFQGNSAPDKSGLPSDRFSAERTGGSVSTLTIQRTQQEDSAVYLCAKTGALNYGYTFGSGTRLTVV.

J is TRBJ1-5 and V is TRBV6-5; a weak D match, TRBD1 (6 bases). This CDR3 is built from 15 residues. Between the trimmed V and J ends, which lost 2 bases and 6 bases, there was a span of 14 bases. Germline loops: CDR1 MNHEY, CDR2 SVGAGI. CDR3 protein: CASSYAGARGQPQHF. CDR3 coding DNA: TGTGCCAGCAGTTACGCAGGGGCGCGAGGTCAGCCCCAGCATTTT.

Many counts were recorded for this clone. This sequence joins TRBV7-8 and TRBJ1-5; D is unresolved. Per germline, CDR1 SGHVS and CDR2 FQNEAQ. This CDR3 has 13 residues. Trimming pared 0 bases from V and 5 bases from J, leaving 5 bases between. CDR3: CASSLAFDQPQHF. The CDR3 coding sequence is TGTGCCAGCAGCTTAGCCTTTGATCAGCCCCAGCATTTT.

The chain combines TRBV10-3 with TRBJ2-3, with 10 nucleotides matching TRBD1. CDR1 is ENHRY and CDR2 is SYGVKD in the germline V gene. This CDR3 has 16 amino acids. With V trimmed by 8 bases and J by 5 bases, 13 bases remained unmatched. The CDR3 loop is CAIGSRDRGPQDTQYF. The CDR3 nucleotides read TGTGCCATCGGTTCGCGGGACAGGGGCCCCCAAGATACGCAGTATTTT.

The CDR3 DNA is TGTGCCAGTAGTCCTAGCGGGGGGGGAGGCACAGATACGCAGTATTTT. It encodes CASSPSGGGGTDTQYF. V gene TRBV19 combines with J gene TRBJ2-3; 12 nucleotides match TRBD2. This CDR3 has 16 residues. After removal of 5 bases from V and 1 base from J, the junction contained 4 bases not matched to a gene. Germline CDR1 LNHDA, CDR2 SQIVND (reference sequence).

The chain combines TRBV6-1 with TRBJ2-1; a weak D match, TRBD1 (5 bases). Germline CDR1 and CDR2: MNHNS and SASEGT. This CDR3 has 15 amino acids. Between the trimmed V and J ends, which lost 6 bases and 1 base, there was a span of 13 bases. This CDR3 reads CASSLVGVSYNEQFF. The CDR3 DNA sequence: TGTGCCAGCAGCTTAGTAGGGGTATCCTACAATGAGCAGTTCTTC.